This is a list of T cell receptor beta chains from one sample in a study of blood T cell repertoires in COVID-19. TCRdb keeps only in-frame clones here, not all; method: immunoSEQ multiplex PCR. The repertoire includes some 250,000 clones, roughly 84% of them detected once, and under 3.5% sits in the top ten. Sequences were obtained from peripheral blood. The receptors stem from a woman in her late teens or twenties with acute or convalescent COVID-19. Each CDR3 is given with its conserved first and last residue. The order of the fields is D gene, clone size, V gene, J gene, CDR3 protein, CDR3 DNA. The D gene is left open where the match is weak. Only part of the rows carry a size: once, few, many, or a class if the clone is expanded.

d_call: TRBD2; clone_size: once; v_call: TRBV27; j_call: TRBJ2-7; cdr3_aa: CASSQTSGRGEQYF; cdr3_nt: TGTGCCAGCAGTCAGACTAGCGGGAGGGGCGAGCAGTACTTC
d_call: TRBD2; clone_size: once; v_call: TRBV4-3; j_call: TRBJ2-5; cdr3_aa: CASSQEYSRLASETQYF; cdr3_nt: TGCGCCAGCAGCCAAGAGTACAGTAGACTAGCGAGCGAGACCCAGTACTTC
d_call: TRBD2; clone_size: NA; v_call: TRBV7-2; j_call: TRBJ2-7; cdr3_aa: CASSLDGASGVSEQYF; cdr3_nt: TGTGCCAGCAGCTTAGATGGCGCTAGCGGGGTAAGCGAGCAGTACTTC
d_call: TRBD2; clone_size: NA; v_call: TRBV3-1/TRBV3-2; j_call: TRBJ2-7; cdr3_aa: CASSQDVPGLAGGYEQYF; cdr3_nt: TGTGCCAGCAGCCAAGACGTTCCGGGACTAGCGGGAGGGTACGAGCAGTACTTC
d_call: TRBD2; clone_size: NA; v_call: TRBV27; j_call: TRBJ2-7; cdr3_aa: CASSLSGVEAGLSYEQYF; cdr3_nt: TGTGCCAGCAGTTTATCGGGGGTCGAAGCGGGGCTTTCTTACGAGCAGTACTTC
d_call: NA; clone_size: NA; v_call: TRBV20-1; j_call: TRBJ2-3; cdr3_aa: CSRQTTDTQYF; cdr3_nt: TGCAGCAGGCAAACCACAGATACGCAGTATTTT
d_call: NA; clone_size: NA; v_call: TRBV28; j_call: TRBJ2-7; cdr3_aa: CASRGSGTNEPYEQYF; cdr3_nt: TGTGCCAGCAGGGGCAGCGGGACAAACGAACCCTACGAGCAGTACTTC
d_call: NA; clone_size: NA; v_call: TRBV28; j_call: TRBJ2-7; cdr3_aa: CASSLHGTRSYEQYF; cdr3_nt: TGTGCCAGCAGTTTACACGGGACACGCTCCTACGAGCAGTACTTC
d_call: TRBD1; clone_size: NA; v_call: TRBV19; j_call: TRBJ1-1; cdr3_aa: CASSTLDRPNTEAFF; cdr3_nt: TGTGCCAGTAGTACCCTGGACAGGCCGAACACTGAAGCTTTCTTT
d_call: TRBD1; clone_size: once; v_call: TRBV5-1; j_call: TRBJ2-7; cdr3_aa: CASSQTGTGTYEQYF; cdr3_nt: TGCGCCAGCAGCCAAACCGGGACAGGGACCTACGAGCAGTACTTC
d_call: TRBD2; clone_size: NA; v_call: TRBV12-5; j_call: TRBJ2-2; cdr3_aa: CASGLVTILAANTGELFF; cdr3_nt: TGTGCTAGTGGTTTGGTCACCATTCTAGCGGCGAACACCGGGGAGCTGTTTTTT
d_call: TRBD2; clone_size: NA; v_call: TRBV10-1; j_call: TRBJ2-7; cdr3_aa: CASSPGVAGVSEQYF; cdr3_nt: TGCGCCAGCAGCCCCGGAGTAGCGGGAGTGTCCGAGCAGTACTTC
d_call: NA; clone_size: NA; v_call: TRBV12-3/TRBV12-4; j_call: TRBJ2-4; cdr3_aa: CASSPSLHPYF; cdr3_nt: TGTGCCAGCAGCCCGTCACTCCACCCTTACTTC
d_call: NA; clone_size: NA; v_call: TRBV29-1; j_call: TRBJ2-7; cdr3_aa: CSVRQLTEQYF; cdr3_nt: TGCAGCGTTCGACAGCTTACCGAGCAGTACTTC
d_call: NA; clone_size: NA; v_call: TRBV5-1; j_call: TRBJ2-3; cdr3_aa: CASSLDVGVTDTQYF; cdr3_nt: TGCGCCAGCAGCTTGGACGTCGGGGTCACAGATACGCAGTATTTT
d_call: TRBD1; clone_size: once; v_call: TRBV7-6; j_call: TRBJ2-7; cdr3_aa: CASSLGTGDGTVPYEQYF; cdr3_nt: TGTGCCAGCAGCTTAGGGACAGGGGATGGTACTGTCCCTTACGAGCAGTACTTC
d_call: NA; clone_size: NA; v_call: TRBV25-1; j_call: TRBJ1-2; cdr3_aa: CASSDYGLNGDGYTF; cdr3_nt: TGTGCCAGCAGTGACTACGGACTAAATGGGGATGGCTACACCTTC
d_call: TRBD2; clone_size: few; v_call: TRBV2; j_call: TRBJ2-1; cdr3_aa: CASRGGPGLAGPGTYNEQFF; cdr3_nt: TGTGCCAGCAGGGGGGGTCCGGGACTAGCGGGACCGGGGACTTACAATGAGCAGTTCTTC
d_call: TRBD2; clone_size: NA; v_call: TRBV27; j_call: TRBJ2-3; cdr3_aa: CASMRVVSGNITDTQYF; cdr3_nt: TGTGCCAGCATGCGGGTAGTTAGCGGGAATATCACAGATACGCAGTATTTT
d_call: TRBD1; clone_size: once; v_call: TRBV27; j_call: TRBJ1-1; cdr3_aa: CASSLSARGQLNTEAFF; cdr3_nt: TGTGCCAGCAGTTTATCGGCGAGGGGACAGTTGAACACTGAAGCTTTCTTT
d_call: NA; clone_size: once; v_call: TRBV28; j_call: TRBJ2-7; cdr3_aa: CASSYTGSSSYEQYF; cdr3_nt: TGTGCCAGCAGTTATACAGGGTCCAGCTCCTACGAGCAGTACTTC
d_call: NA; clone_size: NA; v_call: TRBV3-1/TRBV3-2; j_call: TRBJ2-7; cdr3_aa: CASSHRGGKVEGQYF; cdr3_nt: TGTGCCAGCAGCCATCGTGGGGGGAAGGTTGAAGGGCAGTACTTC
d_call: TRBD1; clone_size: NA; v_call: TRBV19; j_call: TRBJ1-2; cdr3_aa: CASMDRLYGYTF; cdr3_nt: TGTGCCAGCATGGACAGGCTCTATGGCTACACCTTC
d_call: NA; clone_size: NA; v_call: TRBV20-1; j_call: TRBJ2-5; cdr3_aa: CSATDGVVETQYF; cdr3_nt: TGCAGTGCTACTGACGGGGTTGTGGAGACCCAGTACTTC
d_call: NA; clone_size: few; v_call: TRBV9; j_call: TRBJ2-2; cdr3_aa: CASSGLAETTGELFF; cdr3_nt: TGTGCCAGCAGTGGTCTCGCGGAAACGACCGGGGAGCTGTTTTTT
d_call: NA; clone_size: NA; v_call: TRBV3-1/TRBV3-2; j_call: TRBJ1-2; cdr3_aa: CASSQDLDKRVDGYTF; cdr3_nt: TGTGCCAGCAGCCAAGATTTGGACAAAAGGGTGGATGGCTACACCTTC
d_call: TRBD1; clone_size: NA; v_call: TRBV28; j_call: TRBJ2-7; cdr3_aa: CASKENRGTYEQYF; cdr3_nt: TGTGCCAGCAAAGAAAACAGGGGGACCTACGAGCAGTACTTC
d_call: TRBD1; clone_size: NA; v_call: TRBV9; j_call: TRBJ1-5; cdr3_aa: CASSERTGENQPQHF; cdr3_nt: TGTGCCAGCAGCGAAAGGACAGGGGAGAATCAGCCCCAGCATTTT
d_call: TRBD1; clone_size: NA; v_call: TRBV6-5; j_call: TRBJ1-6; cdr3_aa: CASQQGAGSPLHF; cdr3_nt: TGTGCCAGCCAACAGGGGGCAGGGTCACCCCTCCACTTT
d_call: NA; clone_size: NA; v_call: TRBV5-1; j_call: TRBJ1-5; cdr3_aa: CASSLEGMGQPQHF; cdr3_nt: TGCGCCAGCAGCTTGGAGGGGATGGGTCAGCCCCAGCATTTT
d_call: TRBD1; clone_size: few; v_call: TRBV28; j_call: TRBJ1-2; cdr3_aa: CASSSPGQGADYGYTF; cdr3_nt: TGTGCCAGCAGTTCGCCGGGACAGGGGGCTGACTATGGCTACACCTTC
d_call: NA; clone_size: NA; v_call: TRBV27; j_call: TRBJ1-1; cdr3_aa: CASSFSRQLEAFF; cdr3_nt: TGTGCCAGCAGTTTTTCTCGACAGCTTGAAGCTTTCTTT
d_call: TRBD2; clone_size: NA; v_call: TRBV19; j_call: TRBJ2-1; cdr3_aa: CASSTSPGTSRYNEQFF; cdr3_nt: TGTGCCAGTAGTACCTCTCCTGGGACTAGTAGGTACAATGAGCAGTTCTTC
d_call: NA; clone_size: NA; v_call: TRBV7-9; j_call: TRBJ1-4; cdr3_aa: CASSLEGGTSDNEKLFF; cdr3_nt: TGTGCCAGCAGCTTAGAGGGGGGGACTTCGGATAATGAAAAACTGTTTTTT
d_call: NA; clone_size: NA; v_call: TRBV15; j_call: TRBJ1-5; cdr3_aa: CATSPLGGNSNQPQHF; cdr3_nt: TGTGCCACCAGCCCCCTAGGTGGTAATAGCAATCAGCCCCAGCATTTT
d_call: TRBD1; clone_size: NA; v_call: TRBV11-2; j_call: TRBJ2-7; cdr3_aa: CASSPNRDSFYEQYF; cdr3_nt: TGTGCCAGCAGCCCCAACCGGGACAGCTTCTACGAGCAGTACTTC
d_call: NA; clone_size: NA; v_call: TRBV27; j_call: TRBJ1-2; cdr3_aa: CASGPSLYGYTF; cdr3_nt: TGTGCCAGTGGCCCCTCCTTATATGGCTACACCTTC
d_call: NA; clone_size: few; v_call: TRBV29-1; j_call: TRBJ1-1; cdr3_aa: CSVGTDLNTEAFF; cdr3_nt: TGCAGCGTTGGGACAGACCTGAACACTGAAGCTTTCTTT
d_call: NA; clone_size: NA; v_call: TRBV28; j_call: TRBJ1-1; cdr3_aa: CASSFHGQPMNTEAFF; cdr3_nt: TGTGCCAGCAGTTTCCACGGACAGCCCATGAACACTGAAGCTTTCTTT
d_call: TRBD1; clone_size: NA; v_call: TRBV3-1/TRBV3-2; j_call: TRBJ2-7; cdr3_aa: CASSPGTGDYEQYF; cdr3_nt: TGTGCCAGCAGCCCCGGGACAGGGGACTACGAGCAGTACTTC
d_call: NA; clone_size: NA; v_call: TRBV5-1; j_call: TRBJ2-7; cdr3_aa: CASSASWGDSTLDSYEQYF; cdr3_nt: TGCGCCAGCAGCGCATCATGGGGGGATAGTACCCTCGACTCCTACGAGCAGTACTTC
d_call: TRBD2; clone_size: NA; v_call: TRBV4-3; j_call: TRBJ2-1; cdr3_aa: CASSQDVSGSSYNEQFF; cdr3_nt: TGCGCCAGCAGCCAAGATGTTAGCGGGAGCTCCTACAATGAGCAGTTCTTC
d_call: NA; clone_size: NA; v_call: TRBV27; j_call: TRBJ1-5; cdr3_aa: CASSLSAGNQPQHF; cdr3_nt: TGTGCCAGCAGTTTATCGGCGGGGAATCAGCCCCAGCATTTT
d_call: TRBD1; clone_size: NA; v_call: TRBV14; j_call: TRBJ2-7; cdr3_aa: CASSRQGYEQYF; cdr3_nt: TGTGCCAGCAGCCGACAGGGTTACGAGCAGTACTTC
d_call: NA; clone_size: NA; v_call: TRBV5-8; j_call: TRBJ2-1; cdr3_aa: CASSPQTAQSHYNEQFF; cdr3_nt: TGTGCCAGCAGCCCGCAGACAGCGCAATCCCACTACAATGAGCAGTTCTTC
d_call: NA; clone_size: NA; v_call: TRBV25-1; j_call: TRBJ2-1; cdr3_aa: CASSLRQEKFYNEQFF; cdr3_nt: TGTGCCAGCAGTTTACGACAGGAAAAGTTCTACAATGAGCAGTTCTTC
d_call: NA; clone_size: once; v_call: TRBV7-2; j_call: TRBJ1-2; cdr3_aa: CASSTAQGYGYTF; cdr3_nt: TGTGCCAGCAGCACCGCCCAGGGCTATGGCTACACCTTC
d_call: NA; clone_size: few; v_call: TRBV24-1; j_call: TRBJ2-7; cdr3_aa: CATSPANSQGGEQYF; cdr3_nt: TGTGCCACCAGCCCCGCCAACAGTCAGGGCGGCGAGCAGTACTTC
d_call: NA; clone_size: NA; v_call: TRBV18; j_call: TRBJ2-5; cdr3_aa: CASSPPGAYQETQYF; cdr3_nt: TGTGCCAGCTCACCACCGGGAGCGTACCAAGAGACCCAGTACTTC
d_call: NA; clone_size: once; v_call: TRBV10-3; j_call: TRBJ1-6; cdr3_aa: CAISDHRDDSPLHF; cdr3_nt: TGTGCCATCAGTGACCACAGGGACGACTCACCCCTCCACTTT
d_call: NA; clone_size: NA; v_call: TRBV18; j_call: TRBJ2-5; cdr3_aa: CASSPPLAIGETQYF; cdr3_nt: TGTGCCAGCTCACCGCCTTTAGCGATTGGTGAGACCCAGTACTTC
d_call: TRBD2; clone_size: many; v_call: TRBV12-3/TRBV12-4; j_call: TRBJ2-1; cdr3_aa: CASREGSYNEQFF; cdr3_nt: TGTGCCTCTAGGGAGGGCTCCTACAATGAGCAGTTCTTC
d_call: TRBD2; clone_size: NA; v_call: TRBV18; j_call: TRBJ2-7; cdr3_aa: CASSPPGRGSGEQYF; cdr3_nt: TGTGCCAGCTCACCACCGGGGCGGGGGTCAGGGGAGCAGTACTTC
d_call: TRBD2; clone_size: NA; v_call: TRBV30; j_call: TRBJ2-2; cdr3_aa: CAWGLAPGGELFF; cdr3_nt: TGTGCCTGGGGACTAGCTCCCGGCGGGGAGCTGTTTTTT
d_call: NA; clone_size: few; v_call: TRBV18; j_call: TRBJ1-4; cdr3_aa: CASSVLGEKLFF; cdr3_nt: TGTGCCAGCTCCGTCCTGGGCGAAAAACTGTTTTTT